The next 8 T cell receptor beta chains were all read from a single sample in a study of molecular identifiers for immune sequencing clone quantification. One entry per CDR3 protein, called by TCRdb with MiXCR from the PCR reads. There are approximately 590,000 distinct CDR3 sequences in the sample; around 25% occur only once, and about 0.84% lies in the top ten. Sequencing was carried out using naive CD8+ T cells from blood, with Jurkat cell RNA spiked in. The subset was: FACS-sorted CD8+CD4-CCR7+CD45RA+ naive T cells. All receptors come from a human donor in good health. Some libraries in this study had Jurkat cell RNA spiked in.

This clonotype showed up many times. V is TRBV29-1 and J is TRBJ2-3; 9 nucleotides match TRBD1. The V segment lost 4 bases and the J segment 2 bases; nucleotides outside the gene matches: 4. CDR1 SQVTM and CDR2 ANQGSEA come from the germline V gene. The length of the CDR3 is 14 residues. CDR3 DNA: TGCAGCGTTGTACGGGACAGGGACACAGATACGCAGTATTTT. Protein product: CSVVRDRDTDTQYF.

This clonotype was recorded a few times. This chain joins TRBV9 and TRBJ1-2; 8 bases fit TRBD1. V was pared by 2 bases and J by 7 bases, with 13 bases of the junction left unmatched. The CDR3 is 16 amino acids. Germline CDR1 reads SGDLS; CDR2 reads YYNGEE. The CDR3 DNA reads TGTGCCAGCAGCGTCGCCGGGACAGGCAACGAATCTGGCTACACCTTC. This encodes CASSVAGTGNESGYTF. Based on the CDR3 plus reference TRBV9 and TRBJ1-2, the full variable domain is DSGVTQTPKHLITATGQRVTLRCSPRSGDLSVYWYQQSLDQGLQFLIQYYNGEERAKGNILERFSAQQFPDLHSELNLSSLELGDSALYFCASSVAGTGNESGYTFGSGTRLTVV.

The J gene is TRBJ2-7, the V gene TRBV7-6; a weak D match, TRBD1 (6 bases). The germline CDR1 and CDR2 sequences are SGHVS and FNYEAQ. With 2 bases removed from V and 3 bases from J, the gap between germline ends came to 17 bases. This CDR3 has 16 amino acids. The CDR3 loop is CASSLTNPGHNYEQYF. CDR3 bases: TGTGCCAGCAGCTTAACAAATCCGGGACATAACTACGAGCAGTACTTC.

This clonotype has more than one count but fewer than ten. The chain has TRBV5-3 and TRBJ2-7, with 7 positions matching TRBD1. TRBV5-3 is known as an ORF, though its function is uncertain. With V trimmed by 8 bases and J by 6 bases, 14 bases remained unmatched. The CDR3 is 14 amino acids. This chain's CDR3 is CASSTTGQVGEQYF. DNA of the CDR3: TGTGCCAGCAGCACAACTGGACAGGTTGGCGAGCAGTACTTC.

This clonotype showed up just a few times. The rearrangement links TRBV5-1 to TRBJ1-2; 8 bases agree with TRBD1. This CDR3 contains 16 residues. Germline V gene data show CDR1 as SGHRS and CDR2 as YFSETQ. Trimming took 5 bases from V and 1 from J; bases not matched to a gene: 10. The CDR3 DNA follows: TGCGCCAGCAGACTACCCCGGACAGGGAGTAACTATGGCTACACCTTC. This sequence encodes CASRLPRTGSNYGYTF. Together with reference TRBV5-1 and TRBJ1-2, the CDR3 gives the full variable domain: KAGVTQTPRYLIKTRGQQVTLSCSPISGHRSVSWYQQTPGQGLQFLFEYFSETQRNKGNFPGRFSGRQFSNSRSEMNVSTLELGDSALYLCASRLPRTGSNYGYTFGSGTRLTVV.

The V gene is TRBV4-2, the J gene TRBJ2-7; D might be TRBD1 or TRBD2, each matching 6 bases. Germline values: CDR1 LGHNA, CDR2 YNFKEQ. The CDR3 is 16 residues long. With 3 bases removed from V and 7 bases from J, the gap between germline ends came to 22 bases. Here the CDR3 DNA reads TGTGCCAGCAGCCACGAACTGGGGGCGGGGTCTGGGGAGCAGTACTTC. Encoded protein: CASSHELGAGSGEQYF.

The table lists this clonotype with a count of one. Possible read error: a much larger clone is one base away. This sequence joins TRBV7-9 and TRBJ2-3; D might be TRBD2 (5 bases). This CDR3 has 13 amino acids. CDR1 is SEHNR, CDR2 FQNEAQ, per germline (reference sequence). Trimming took 4 bases from V and 9 from J, leaving 14 bases between them. For the CDR3, the DNA is TGTGCCAGCAGCTCAGTCGGGGTCCCCACGCAGTATTTT. Protein: CASSSVGVPTQYF.

This clonotype was observed a handful of times. The CDR3 DNA reads as TGCGCCAGCAGCCAAGTCTTCCCGGGACAGGCCTACAATGAGCAGTTCTTC. It yields the protein CASSQVFPGQAYNEQFF. V and J are TRBV4-1 and TRBJ2-1, with TRBD1 identical over 8 bases. This CDR3 spans 17 amino acids. The junction had 7 bases not matched to a gene; V was cut back by 1 base and J by 2 bases. The germline V gene has CDR1 MGHRA and CDR2 YSYEKL.